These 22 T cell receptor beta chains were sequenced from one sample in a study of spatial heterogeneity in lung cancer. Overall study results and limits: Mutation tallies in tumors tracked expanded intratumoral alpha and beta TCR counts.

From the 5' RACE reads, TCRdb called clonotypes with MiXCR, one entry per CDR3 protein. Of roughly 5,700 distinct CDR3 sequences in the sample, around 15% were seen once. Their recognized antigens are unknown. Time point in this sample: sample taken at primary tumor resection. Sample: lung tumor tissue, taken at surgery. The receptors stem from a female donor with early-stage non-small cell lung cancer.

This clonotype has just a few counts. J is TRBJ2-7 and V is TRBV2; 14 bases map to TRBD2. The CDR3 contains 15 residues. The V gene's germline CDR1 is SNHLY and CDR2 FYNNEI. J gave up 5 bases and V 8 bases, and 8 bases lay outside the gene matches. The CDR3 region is CASGGTSGSFNEQYF. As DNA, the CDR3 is TGTGCCAGCGGGGGGACTAGCGGGAGTTTCAACGAGCAGTACTTC.

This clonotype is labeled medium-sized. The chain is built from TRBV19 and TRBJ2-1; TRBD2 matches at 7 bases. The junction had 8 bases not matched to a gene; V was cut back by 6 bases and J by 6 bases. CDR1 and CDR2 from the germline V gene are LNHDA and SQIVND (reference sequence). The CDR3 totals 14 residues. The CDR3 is CASSGTISTNEQFF. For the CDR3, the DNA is TGTGCCAGTAGCGGGACTATAAGTACCAATGAGCAGTTCTTC.

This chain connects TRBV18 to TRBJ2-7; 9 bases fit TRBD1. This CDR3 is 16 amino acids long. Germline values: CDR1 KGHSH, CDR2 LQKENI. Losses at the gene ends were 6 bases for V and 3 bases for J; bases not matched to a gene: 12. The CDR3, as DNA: TGTGCCAGCTCCCCCCACACGCCGGGACAGGGCTACGAGCAGTACTTC. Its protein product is CASSPHTPGQGYEQYF.

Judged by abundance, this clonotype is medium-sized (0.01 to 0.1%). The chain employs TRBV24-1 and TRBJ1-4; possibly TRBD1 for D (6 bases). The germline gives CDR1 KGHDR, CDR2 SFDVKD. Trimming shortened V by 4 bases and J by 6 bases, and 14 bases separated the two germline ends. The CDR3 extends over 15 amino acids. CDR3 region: CATSDPLKGDEKLFF. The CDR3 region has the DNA TGTGCCACCAGTGACCCCCTCAAGGGGGATGAAAAACTGTTTTTT.

CDR3 residues: CASSQAPDSQETQYF. The DNA for the CDR3 is TGCGCCAGCAGCCAAGCCCCGGACAGCCAAGAGACCCAGTACTTC. The chain links TRBV4-3 to TRBJ2-5, with D perhaps TRBD1 (6 bases). CDR3 length: 15 amino acids. The V end was cut by 1 base, the J end by 1 base, with 10 bases between. The germline gives CDR1 LGHNA, CDR2 YSLEER.

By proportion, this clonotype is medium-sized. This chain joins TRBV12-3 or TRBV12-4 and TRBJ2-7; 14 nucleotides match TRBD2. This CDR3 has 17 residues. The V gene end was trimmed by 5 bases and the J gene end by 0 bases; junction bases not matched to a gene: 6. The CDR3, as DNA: TGTGCCAGCAGTCCAGGACTAGCGGGAGGAGTCTCCTACGAGCAGTACGTC. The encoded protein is CASSPGLAGGVSYEQYV.

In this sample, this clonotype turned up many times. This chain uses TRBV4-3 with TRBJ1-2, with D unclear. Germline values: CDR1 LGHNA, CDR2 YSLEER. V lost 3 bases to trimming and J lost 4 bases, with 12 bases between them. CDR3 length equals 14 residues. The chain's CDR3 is CASSHRTARYGYTF. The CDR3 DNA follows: TGCGCCAGCAGCCACAGGACTGCCCGCTATGGCTACACCTTC.

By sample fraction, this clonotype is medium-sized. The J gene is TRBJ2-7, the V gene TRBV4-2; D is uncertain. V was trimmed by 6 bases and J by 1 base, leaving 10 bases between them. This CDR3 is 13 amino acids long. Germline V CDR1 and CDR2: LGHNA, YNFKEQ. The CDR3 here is CASSLDKSYEQYF. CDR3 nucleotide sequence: TGTGCCAGCAGTCTAGACAAGTCCTACGAGCAGTACTTC.

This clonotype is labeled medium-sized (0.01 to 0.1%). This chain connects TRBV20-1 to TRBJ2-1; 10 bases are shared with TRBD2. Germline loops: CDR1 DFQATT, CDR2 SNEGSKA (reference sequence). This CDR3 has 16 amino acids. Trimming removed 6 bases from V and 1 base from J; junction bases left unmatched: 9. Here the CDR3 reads CSAPTGTSVSYNEQFF. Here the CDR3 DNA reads TGCAGTGCCCCAACCGGGACTAGCGTTTCCTACAATGAGCAGTTCTTC.

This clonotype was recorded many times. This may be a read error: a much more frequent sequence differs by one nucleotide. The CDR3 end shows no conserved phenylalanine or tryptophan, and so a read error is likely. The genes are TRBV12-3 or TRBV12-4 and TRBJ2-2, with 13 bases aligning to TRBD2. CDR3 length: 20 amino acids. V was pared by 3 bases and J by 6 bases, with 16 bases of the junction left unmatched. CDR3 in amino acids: CASSFDRGGLAGYWSGELFS. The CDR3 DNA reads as TGTGCCAGCAGTTTCGACCGGGGGGGACTAGCGGGATACTGGTCCGGGGAGCTGTTTTCT.

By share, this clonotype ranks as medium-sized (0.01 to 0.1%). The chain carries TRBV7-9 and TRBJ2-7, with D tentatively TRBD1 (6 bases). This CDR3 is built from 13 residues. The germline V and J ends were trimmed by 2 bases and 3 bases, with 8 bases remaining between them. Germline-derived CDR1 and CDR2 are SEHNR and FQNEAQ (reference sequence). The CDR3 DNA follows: TGTGCCAGCAGCTTACGGACAGACTACGAGCAGTACTTC. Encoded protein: CASSLRTDYEQYF.

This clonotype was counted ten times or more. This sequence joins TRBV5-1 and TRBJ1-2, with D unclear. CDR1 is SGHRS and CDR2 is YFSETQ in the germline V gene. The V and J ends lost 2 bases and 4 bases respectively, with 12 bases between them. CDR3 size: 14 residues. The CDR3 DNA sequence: TGCGCCAGCAGCTTAATTCCGGGAATCTATGGCTACACCTTC. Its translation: CASSLIPGIYGYTF.

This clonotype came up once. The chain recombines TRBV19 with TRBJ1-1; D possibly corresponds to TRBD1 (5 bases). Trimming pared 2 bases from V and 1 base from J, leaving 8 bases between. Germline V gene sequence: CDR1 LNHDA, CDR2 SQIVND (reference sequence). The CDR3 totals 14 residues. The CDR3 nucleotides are TGTGCCAGTAGTATATCTCAGGGGAACACTGAAGCTTTCTTT. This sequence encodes CASSISQGNTEAFF.

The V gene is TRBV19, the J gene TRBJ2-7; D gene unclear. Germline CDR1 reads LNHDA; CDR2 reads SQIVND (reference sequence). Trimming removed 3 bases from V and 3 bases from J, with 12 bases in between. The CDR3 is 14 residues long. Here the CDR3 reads CASSIRAKSYEQYF. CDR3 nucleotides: TGTGCCAGTAGTATCCGGGCCAAGAGCTACGAGCAGTACTTC.

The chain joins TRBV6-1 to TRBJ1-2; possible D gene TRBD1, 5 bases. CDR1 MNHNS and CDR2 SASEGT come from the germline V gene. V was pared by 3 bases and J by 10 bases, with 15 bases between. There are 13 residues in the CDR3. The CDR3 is CASSDPAGGVYTF. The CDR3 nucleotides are TGTGCCAGCAGTGACCCCGCCGGAGGGGTCTACACCTTC.

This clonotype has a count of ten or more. The CDR3 loop is CASSLLPLDEQYV. The CDR3 DNA reads as TGTGCCAGCAGCTTACTCCCTCTGGACGAGCAGTACGTC. This chain connects TRBV7-2 to TRBJ2-7; no clear D gene. V lost 2 bases, J lost 5 bases, and 10 bases lay in between. The CDR3 covers 13 residues. CDR1 and CDR2 (germline): SGHTA, FQGNSA.

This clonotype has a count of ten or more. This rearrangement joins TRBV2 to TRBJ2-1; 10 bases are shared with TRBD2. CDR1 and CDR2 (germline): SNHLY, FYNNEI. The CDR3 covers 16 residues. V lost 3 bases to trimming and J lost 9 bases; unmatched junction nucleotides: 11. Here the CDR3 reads CASSDRAGGRFGEQFF. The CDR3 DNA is TGTGCCAGCAGTGATCGAGCGGGAGGGCGCTTTGGTGAGCAGTTCTTC.

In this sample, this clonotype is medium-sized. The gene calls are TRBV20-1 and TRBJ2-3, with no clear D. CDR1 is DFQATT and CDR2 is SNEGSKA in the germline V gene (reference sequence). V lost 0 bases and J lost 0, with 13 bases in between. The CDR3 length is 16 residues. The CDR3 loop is CSARDLRIQSTDTQYF. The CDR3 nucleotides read TGCAGTGCTAGAGATTTACGGATACAGAGCACAGATACGCAGTATTTT.

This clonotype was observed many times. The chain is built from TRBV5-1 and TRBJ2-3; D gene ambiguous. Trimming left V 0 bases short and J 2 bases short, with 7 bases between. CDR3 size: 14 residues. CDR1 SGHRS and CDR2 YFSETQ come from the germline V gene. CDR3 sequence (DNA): TGCGCCAGCAGCTTGGGTACTACCACAGATACGCAGTATTTT. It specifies CASSLGTTTDTQYF.

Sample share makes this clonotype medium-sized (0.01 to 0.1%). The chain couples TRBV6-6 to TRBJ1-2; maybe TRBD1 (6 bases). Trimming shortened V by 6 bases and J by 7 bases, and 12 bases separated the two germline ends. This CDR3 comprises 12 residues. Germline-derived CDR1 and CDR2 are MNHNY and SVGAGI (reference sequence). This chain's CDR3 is CASRIHRAGYTF. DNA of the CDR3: TGTGCCAGCAGAATTCACAGGGCTGGCTACACCTTC.

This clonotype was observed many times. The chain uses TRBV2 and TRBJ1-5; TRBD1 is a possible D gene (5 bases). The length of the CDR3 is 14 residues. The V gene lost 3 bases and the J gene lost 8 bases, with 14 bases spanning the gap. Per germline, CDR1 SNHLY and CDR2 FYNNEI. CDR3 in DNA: TGTGCCAGCAGTGAGGGACTATTTTGGGAGCCCCAGCATTTT. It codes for CASSEGLFWEPQHF.

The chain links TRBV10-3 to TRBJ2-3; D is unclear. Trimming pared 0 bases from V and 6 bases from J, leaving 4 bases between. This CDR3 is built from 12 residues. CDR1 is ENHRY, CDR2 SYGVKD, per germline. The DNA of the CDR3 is TGTGCCATCAGTGAGTCGAGGGATACGCAGTATTTT. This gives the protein CAISESRDTQYF.